The rows below give T cell receptor beta chains drawn from one sample of a study of early T cells in non-severe SARS-CoV-2 infection. TCRdb re-analysed the 5' RACE reads in MiXCR, keeping a single row per CDR3 protein. The table shows roughly 57,000 distinct CDR3 sequences, with less than 15% occurring only once. The material was whole blood, obtained at baseline. The receptor source for this set is an adult who was a healthcare worker with PCR-confirmed SARS-CoV-2 infection or an uninfected control (not recorded which). Each CDR3 is given with its conserved first and last residue. D genes are given only for firm matches. Clone size, where shown, is once, few, many, or a class for clones that have expanded.

TGTGCCAGCAGCCTGGAAGGGGACAGGATGGAAAAACTGTTTTTT,CASSLEGDRMEKLFF,few,TRBV7-6,TRBJ1-4,TRBD1
TGTGCCAGCAGCTTATCTGGATACTACGAGCAGTACTTC,CASSLSGYYEQYF,few,TRBV7-6,TRBJ2-7,-
TGTGCCAGCAGCGCGGGAAGGCTGCCCTATGGCTACACCTTC,CASSAGRLPYGYTF,-,TRBV5-4,TRBJ1-2,-
TGTGCCAGCAGCTTAGGGTCGGGGGATAATTCACCCCTCCACTTT,CASSLGSGDNSPLHF,-,TRBV7-2,TRBJ1-6,-
TGTGCCAGCAGTTTATCATCCGAATGGACTGAAGCTTTCTTT,CASSLSSEWTEAFF,-,TRBV27,TRBJ1-1,-
TGTGCCTGGAGTCTCTCCGGCTGGCGTCCGTACGAGCAGTACTTC,CAWSLSGWRPYEQYF,many,TRBV30,TRBJ2-7,-
TGTGCCAGCAGCTTTTATTCGAACACCGGGGAGCTGTTTTTT,CASSFYSNTGELFF,many,TRBV11-3,TRBJ2-2,-
TGTGCCAGCAGTTACCCAGGGCTGGACGAGCAGTACTTC,CASSYPGLDEQYF,few,TRBV6-5,TRBJ2-7,-
TGTGCCAGCTCCCCAAAGGGGGCTTCCGGGGAGCTGTTTTTT,CASSPKGASGELFF,few,TRBV7-3,TRBJ2-2,TRBD1
TGTGCCAGCAGCCCCTTTGGCGGAGCCCCCCACGAGCAGTACTTC,CASSPFGGAPHEQYF,few,TRBV3-1,TRBJ2-7,-
TGCAGTGCTAGCGATGAGGGGATGGTTAATGAAAAACTGTTTTTT,CSASDEGMVNEKLFF,-,TRBV20-1,TRBJ1-4,-
TGCGCCAGCAGAGCGGGGGACGTTAGCACAGATACGCAGTATTTT,CASRAGDVSTDTQYF,-,TRBV5-1,TRBJ2-3,TRBD2
TGTGCCAGCAGTGGCCGCCTCGGGGAAAATAATTCACCCCTCCACTTT,CASSGRLGENNSPLHF,-,TRBV6-1,TRBJ1-6,-
TGTGCCAGTAGTCTCGGACAGGGGGCTTTGGTCGAGCAGTACTTC,CASSLGQGALVEQYF,many,TRBV19,TRBJ2-7,TRBD1
TGTGCCAGCAGAACCGGGAATATGAACACTGAAGCTTTCTTT,CASRTGNMNTEAFF,few,TRBV9,TRBJ1-1,-
TGTGCCAGCACCATACGCGACGAGCAGTACTTC,CASTIRDEQYF,-,TRBV12-3/TRBV12-4,TRBJ2-7,-
TGTGCCAGCAGTTACGAGGCACCCGGACTGTTTATGAACACTGAAGCTTTCTTT,CASSYEAPGLFMNTEAFF,many,TRBV6-5,TRBJ1-1,-
TGTGCCAGCACCAACGGCATCCTCTGGGACAATGAGCAGTTCTTC,CASTNGILWDNEQFF,many,TRBV7-9,TRBJ2-1,-